This T cell receptor beta chain was identified during a study of response to subunit inactivated influenza vaccine. The germline V and J ends were trimmed by 8 bases and 2 bases, with 10 bases remaining between them. Germline V gene data show CDR1 as SQVTM and CDR2 as ANQGSEA. This CDR3 comprises 11 residues. This clonotype appeared a few times. Each CDR3 protein gets one entry after TCRdb re-called the RT-PCR reads with MiXCR. The sample consists of about 520,000 distinct CDR3 sequences, roughly 23% of them appearing once. The sequenced sample was CD4+ T cells sorted from PBMCs, obtained more than 4 days after vaccination. The V and J genes are TRBV29-1 and TRBJ2-7; D is uncertain. The receptor was isolated from a man aged 50 to 60 who received an inactivated influenza vaccine. The CDR3 reads CSTRSAYEQYF. Written as DNA, the CDR3 is TGCAGCACCAGGTCTGCCTACGAGCAGTACTTC.